This is a list of T cell receptor beta chains from one sample in a study of spatial heterogeneity in lung cancer. TCRdb re-derived calls from the 5' RACE reads in MiXCR, one entry per CDR3 protein. The data show under 150,000 distinct CDR3 sequences, more than 10% seen once. Sequenced here: PBMCs, sampled at follow-up. All receptors derive from a female donor with early-stage non-small cell lung cancer. The CDR3 runs from the conserved cysteine through the conserved F or W. Fields, in order: J gene, V gene, D gene, clone size, CDR3 protein, CDR3 DNA. A D gene is named only where the DNA matches it firmly. Size values are once, few and many counts, or a class for expanded clones, and some rows have none.

J: TRBJ2-5
V: TRBV7-6
D: -
size: -
CDR3: CASSPRNSPQETQYF
DNA: TGTGCCAGCAGCCCAAGGAATTCCCCGCAAGAGACCCAGTACTTC

J: TRBJ1-2
V: TRBV6-5
D: -
size: -
CDR3: CASSYSAGRNYGYTF
DNA: TGTGCCAGCAGTTACTCGGCAGGGAGAAACTATGGCTACACCTTC

J: TRBJ2-4
V: TRBV11-1
D: -
size: -
CDR3: CASSNRLFGNIQYF
DNA: TGTGCCAGCAGCAATCGTCTTTTCGGAAACATTCAGTACTTC

J: TRBJ2-3
V: TRBV29-1
D: TRBD2
size: few
CDR3: CSVEVAGADTQYF
DNA: TGCAGCGTTGAAGTAGCGGGAGCGGATACGCAGTATTTT

J: TRBJ2-1
V: TRBV7-6
D: TRBD2
size: -
CDR3: CASSSPTSGSDNEQFF
DNA: TGTGCCAGCAGCTCCCCAACTAGCGGGAGCGACAATGAGCAGTTCTTC

J: TRBJ1-5
V: TRBV28
D: -
size: -
CDR3: CASSNAGGNQPQHF
DNA: TGTGCCAGCAGTAACGCTGGGGGTAATCAGCCCCAGCATTTT

J: TRBJ1-1
V: TRBV7-9
D: TRBD1
size: few
CDR3: CATRPGQGWTEAFF
DNA: TGTGCCACTCGACCGGGACAGGGGTGGACTGAAGCTTTCTTT

J: TRBJ1-6
V: TRBV24-1
D: -
size: -
CDR3: CATSDFGVRTDQDNSPLHF
DNA: TGTGCCACCAGTGATTTCGGGGTTCGGACAGATCAGGATAATTCACCCCTCCACTTT

J: TRBJ2-2
V: TRBV5-4
D: TRBD1
size: -
CDR3: CASSPRDRDTGELFF
DNA: TGTGCCAGCAGCCCCCGGGACAGGGACACCGGGGAGCTGTTTTTT

J: TRBJ1-1
V: TRBV4-2
D: -
size: many
CDR3: CASSQERMNTEAFF
DNA: TGTGCCAGCAGCCAAGAACGCATGAACACTGAAGCTTTCTTT

J: TRBJ1-2
V: TRBV4-1
D: -
size: many
CDR3: CASSQPTAKNYGYTF
DNA: TGCGCCAGCAGCCAACCGACAGCTAAGAACTATGGCTACACCTTC

J: TRBJ1-4
V: TRBV6-1
D: -
size: few
CDR3: CAIRFSGRGEKLFF
DNA: TGTGCCATCAGATTTTCAGGGCGGGGTGAAAAACTGTTTTTT

J: TRBJ2-2
V: TRBV27
D: TRBD1
size: -
CDR3: CASRRQGSTGELFF
DNA: TGTGCCAGCAGGAGACAGGGGTCCACCGGGGAGCTGTTTTTT